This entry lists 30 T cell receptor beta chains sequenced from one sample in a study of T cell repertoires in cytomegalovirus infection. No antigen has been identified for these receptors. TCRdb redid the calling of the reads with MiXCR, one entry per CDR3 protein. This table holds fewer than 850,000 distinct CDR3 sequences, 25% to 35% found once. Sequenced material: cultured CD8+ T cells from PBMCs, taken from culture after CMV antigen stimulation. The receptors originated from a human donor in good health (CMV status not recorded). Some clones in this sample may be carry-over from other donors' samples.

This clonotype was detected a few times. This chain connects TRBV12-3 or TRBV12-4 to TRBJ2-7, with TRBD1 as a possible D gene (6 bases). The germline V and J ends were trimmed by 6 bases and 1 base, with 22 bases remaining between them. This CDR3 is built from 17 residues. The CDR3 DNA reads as TGTGCCAGCAGCTATGCTCTCCCGGGACACCCTTCCTACGAGCAGTACGTC. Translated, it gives CASSYALPGHPSYEQYV.

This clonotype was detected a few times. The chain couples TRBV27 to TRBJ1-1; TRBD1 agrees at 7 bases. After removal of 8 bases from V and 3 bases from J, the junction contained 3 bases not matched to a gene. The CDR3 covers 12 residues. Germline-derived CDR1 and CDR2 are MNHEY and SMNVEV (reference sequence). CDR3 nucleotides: TGTGCCAGCGGGACAGTTTACACTGAAGCTTTCTTT. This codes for CASGTVYTEAFF.

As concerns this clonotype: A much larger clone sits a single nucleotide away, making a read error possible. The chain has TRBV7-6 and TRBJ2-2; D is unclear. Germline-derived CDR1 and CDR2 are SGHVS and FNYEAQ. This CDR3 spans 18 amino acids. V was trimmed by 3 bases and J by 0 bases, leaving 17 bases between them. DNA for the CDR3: TGTGCCAGCAGCTTCCCGGTAGGAGCCATAACGAACACCGGGGAGCTGTTTTTT. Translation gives CASSFPVGAITNTGELFF.

CDR3 amino acids: CASSQAGQYGYTF. The CDR3 nucleotides are TGTGCCAGCAGTCAAGCCGGACAGTATGGCTACACCTTC. This chain links TRBV6-2 or TRBV6-3 with TRBJ1-2; possible D gene TRBD1, 6 bases. Germline CDR1 and CDR2: MNHEY and SVGEGT. V was shortened by 5 bases and J by 5 bases, with 12 bases between the two germline ends. The CDR3 covers 13 residues.

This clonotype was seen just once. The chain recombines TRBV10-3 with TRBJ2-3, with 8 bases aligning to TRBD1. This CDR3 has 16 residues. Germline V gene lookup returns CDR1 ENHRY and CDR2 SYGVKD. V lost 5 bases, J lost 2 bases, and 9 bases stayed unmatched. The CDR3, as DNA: TGTGCCATCAGTCCTGTACCAGGGGGCAACACAGATACGCAGTATTTT. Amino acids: CAISPVPGGNTDTQYF.

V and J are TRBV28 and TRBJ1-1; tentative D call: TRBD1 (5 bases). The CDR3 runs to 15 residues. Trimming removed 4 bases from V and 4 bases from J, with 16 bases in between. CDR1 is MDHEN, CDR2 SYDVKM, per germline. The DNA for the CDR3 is TGTGCCAGCAGTTCTATAGGGGACTGCATCACTGAAGCTTTCTTT. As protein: CASSSIGDCITEAFF.

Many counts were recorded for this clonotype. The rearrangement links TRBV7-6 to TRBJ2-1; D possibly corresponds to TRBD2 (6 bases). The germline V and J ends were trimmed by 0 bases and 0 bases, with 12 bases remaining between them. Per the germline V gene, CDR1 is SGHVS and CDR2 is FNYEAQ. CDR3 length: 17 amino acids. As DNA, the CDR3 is TGTGCCAGCAGCTTAGCGAGACGGGGGAGCTCCTACAATGAGCAGTTCTTC. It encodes CASSLARRGSSYNEQFF.

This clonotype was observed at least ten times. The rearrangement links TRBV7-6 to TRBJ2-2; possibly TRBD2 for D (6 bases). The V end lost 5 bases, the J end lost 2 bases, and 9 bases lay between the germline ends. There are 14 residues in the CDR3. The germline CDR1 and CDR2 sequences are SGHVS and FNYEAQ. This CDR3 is CASSRDFNTGELFF. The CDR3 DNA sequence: TGTGCCAGCAGCAGGGACTTTAACACCGGGGAGCTGTTTTTT.

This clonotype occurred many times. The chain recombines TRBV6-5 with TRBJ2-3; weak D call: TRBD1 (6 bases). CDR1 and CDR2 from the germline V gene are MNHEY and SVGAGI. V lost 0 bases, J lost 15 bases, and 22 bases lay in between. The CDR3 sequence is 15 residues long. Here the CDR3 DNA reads TGTGCCAGCAGTTACTCGGCCTCGTACAGGGACCAGGGTTATTTT. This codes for CASSYSASYRDQGYF.

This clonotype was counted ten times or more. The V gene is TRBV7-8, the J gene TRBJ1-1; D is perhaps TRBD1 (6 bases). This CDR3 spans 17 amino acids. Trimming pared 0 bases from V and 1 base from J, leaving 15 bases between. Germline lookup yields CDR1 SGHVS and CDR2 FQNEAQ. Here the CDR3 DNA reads TGTGCCAGCAGCTTAGCCTGGTTAGGACAGTGGAACACTGAAGCTTTCTTT. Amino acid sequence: CASSLAWLGQWNTEAFF.

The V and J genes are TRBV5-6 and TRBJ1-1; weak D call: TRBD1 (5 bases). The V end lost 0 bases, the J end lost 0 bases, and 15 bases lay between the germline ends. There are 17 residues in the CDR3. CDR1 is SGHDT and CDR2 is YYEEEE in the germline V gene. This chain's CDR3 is CASSLEGLQVLNTEAFF. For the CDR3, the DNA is TGTGCCAGCAGCTTGGAGGGGCTCCAGGTTTTGAACACTGAAGCTTTCTTT.

The CDR3 nucleotides read TGTGCCAGCAGTTCCAGGGAGGGGTGGCGGTACGAGCAGTACTTC. This sequence encodes CASSSREGWRYEQYF. This sequence joins TRBV12-3 or TRBV12-4 and TRBJ2-7; 7 nucleotides align to TRBD2. The V gene end was trimmed by 4 bases and the J gene end by 4 bases; junction bases not matched to a gene: 10. The CDR3 consists of 15 residues.

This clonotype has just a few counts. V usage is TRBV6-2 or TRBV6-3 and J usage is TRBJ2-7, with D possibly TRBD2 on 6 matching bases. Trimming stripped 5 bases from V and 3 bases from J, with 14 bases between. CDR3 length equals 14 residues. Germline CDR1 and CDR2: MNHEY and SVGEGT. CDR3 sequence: CASSASGTYYEQYV. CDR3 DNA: TGTGCCAGCAGTGCCTCCGGGACTTACTACGAGCAGTACGTC.

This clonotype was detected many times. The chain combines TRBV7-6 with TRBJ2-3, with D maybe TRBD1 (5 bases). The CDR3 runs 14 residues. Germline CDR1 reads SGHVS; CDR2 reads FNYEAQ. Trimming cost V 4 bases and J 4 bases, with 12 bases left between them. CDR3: CASSSTWGADTQYF. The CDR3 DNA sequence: TGTGCCAGCAGCTCAACCTGGGGCGCAGATACGCAGTATTTT.

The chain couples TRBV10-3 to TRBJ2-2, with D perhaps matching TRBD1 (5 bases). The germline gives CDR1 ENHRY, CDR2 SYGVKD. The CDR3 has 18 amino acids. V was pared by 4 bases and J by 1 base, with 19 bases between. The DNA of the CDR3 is TGTGCCATCAGTGGGGCGGAAAAGGCGCAGGGGAACACCGGGGAGCTGTTTTTT. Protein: CAISGAEKAQGNTGELFF.

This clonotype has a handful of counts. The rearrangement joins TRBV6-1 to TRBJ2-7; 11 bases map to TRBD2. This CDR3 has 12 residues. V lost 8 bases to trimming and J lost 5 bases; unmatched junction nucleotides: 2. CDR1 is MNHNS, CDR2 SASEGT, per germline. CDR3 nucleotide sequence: TGTGCCAGCGCGGGACTAGCGGACGAGCAGTACTTC. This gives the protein CASAGLADEQYF.

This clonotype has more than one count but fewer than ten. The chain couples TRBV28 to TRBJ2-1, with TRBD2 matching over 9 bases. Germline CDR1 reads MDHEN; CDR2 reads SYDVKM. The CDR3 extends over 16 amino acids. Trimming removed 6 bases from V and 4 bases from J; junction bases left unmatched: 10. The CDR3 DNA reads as TGTGCCAGCAGCTCCCCATGGGCGGGGGGGTACAATGAGCAGTTCTTC. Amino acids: CASSSPWAGGYNEQFF.

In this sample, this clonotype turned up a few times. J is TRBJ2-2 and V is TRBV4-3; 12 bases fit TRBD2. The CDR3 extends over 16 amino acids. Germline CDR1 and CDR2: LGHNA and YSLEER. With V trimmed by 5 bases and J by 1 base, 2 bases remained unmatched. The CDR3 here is CASSKGLAGNTGELFF. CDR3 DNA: TGCGCCAGCAGCAAGGGACTAGCGGGGAACACCGGGGAGCTGTTTTTT.

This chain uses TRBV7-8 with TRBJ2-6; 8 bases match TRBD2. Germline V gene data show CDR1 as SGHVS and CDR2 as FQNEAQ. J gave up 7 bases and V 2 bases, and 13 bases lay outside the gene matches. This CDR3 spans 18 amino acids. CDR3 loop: CASSLPFYLSGGANVLTF. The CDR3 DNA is TGTGCCAGCAGCTTACCCTTTTACTTGAGCGGGGGAGCCAACGTCCTGACTTTC.

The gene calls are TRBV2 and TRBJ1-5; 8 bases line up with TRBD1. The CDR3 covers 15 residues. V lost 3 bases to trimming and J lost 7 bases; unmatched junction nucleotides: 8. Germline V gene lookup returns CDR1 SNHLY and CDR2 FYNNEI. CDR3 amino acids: CASSDPGGFGQPQHF. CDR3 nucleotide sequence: TGTGCCAGCAGTGATCCAGGGGGCTTCGGACAGCCCCAGCATTTT.

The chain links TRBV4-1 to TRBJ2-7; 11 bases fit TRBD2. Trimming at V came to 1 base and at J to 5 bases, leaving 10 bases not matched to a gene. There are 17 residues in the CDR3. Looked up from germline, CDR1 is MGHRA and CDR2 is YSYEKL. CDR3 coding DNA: TGCGCCAGCAGCCAAGGGCGGACTAGCGGGCCCTTGAACGAGCAGTACTTC. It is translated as CASSQGRTSGPLNEQYF.

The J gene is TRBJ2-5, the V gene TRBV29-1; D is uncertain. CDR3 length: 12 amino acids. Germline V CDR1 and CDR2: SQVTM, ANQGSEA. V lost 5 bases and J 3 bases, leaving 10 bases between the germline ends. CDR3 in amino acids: CSVLYGKETQYF. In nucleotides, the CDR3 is TGCAGCGTTCTATACGGAAAAGAGACCCAGTACTTC.

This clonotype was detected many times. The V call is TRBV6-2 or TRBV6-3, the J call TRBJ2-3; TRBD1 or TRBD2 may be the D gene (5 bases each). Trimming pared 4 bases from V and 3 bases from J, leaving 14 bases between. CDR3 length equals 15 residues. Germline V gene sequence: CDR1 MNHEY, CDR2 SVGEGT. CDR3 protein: CASSWMSGRTDTQYF. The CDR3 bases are TGTGCCAGCAGTTGGATGTCAGGGAGAACAGATACGCAGTATTTT.

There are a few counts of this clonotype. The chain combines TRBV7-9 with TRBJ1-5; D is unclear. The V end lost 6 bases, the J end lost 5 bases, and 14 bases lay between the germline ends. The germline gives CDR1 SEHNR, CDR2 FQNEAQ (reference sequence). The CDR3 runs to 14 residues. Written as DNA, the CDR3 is TGTGCCAGCAGAACTGAGGGTATCGATCAGCCCCAGCATTTT. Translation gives CASRTEGIDQPQHF. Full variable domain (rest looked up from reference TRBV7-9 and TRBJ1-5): DTGVSQNPRHKITKRGQNVTFRCDPISEHNRLYWYRQTLGQGPEFLTYFQNEAQLEKSRLLSDRFSAERPKGSFSTLEIQRTEQGDSAMYLCASRTEGIDQPQHFGDGTRLSIL.

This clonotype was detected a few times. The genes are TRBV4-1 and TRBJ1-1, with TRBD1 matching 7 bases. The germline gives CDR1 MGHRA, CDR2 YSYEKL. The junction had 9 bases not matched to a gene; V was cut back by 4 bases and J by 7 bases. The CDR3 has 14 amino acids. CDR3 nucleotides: TGCGCCAGCAGCCCTCAACAGGGGAATTATGAAGCTTTCTTT. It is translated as CASSPQQGNYEAFF.

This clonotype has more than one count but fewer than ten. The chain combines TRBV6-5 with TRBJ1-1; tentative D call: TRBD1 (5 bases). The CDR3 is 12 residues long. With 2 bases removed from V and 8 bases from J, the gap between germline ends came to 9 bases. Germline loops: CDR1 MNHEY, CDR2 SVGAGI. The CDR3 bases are TGTGCCAGCAGTTACCGAACAGGAGAAGCTTTCTTT. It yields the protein CASSYRTGEAFF.

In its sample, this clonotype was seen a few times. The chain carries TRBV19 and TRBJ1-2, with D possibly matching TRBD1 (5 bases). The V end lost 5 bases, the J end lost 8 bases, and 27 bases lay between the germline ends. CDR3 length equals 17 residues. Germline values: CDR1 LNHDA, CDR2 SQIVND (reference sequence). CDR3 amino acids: CASSRRGLRILIEGYTF. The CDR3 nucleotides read TGTGCCAGTAGTCGAAGGGGCTTAAGGATATTGATAGAAGGCTACACCTTC.

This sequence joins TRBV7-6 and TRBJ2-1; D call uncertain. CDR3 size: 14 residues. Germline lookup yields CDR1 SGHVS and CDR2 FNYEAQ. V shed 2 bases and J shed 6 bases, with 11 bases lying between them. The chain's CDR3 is CASSLRPIPNEQFF. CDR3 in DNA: TGTGCCAGCAGCTTAAGACCGATTCCCAATGAGCAGTTCTTC. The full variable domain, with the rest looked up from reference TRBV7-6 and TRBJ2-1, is GAGVSQSPRYKVTKRGQDVALRCDPISGHVSLYWYRQALGQGPEFLTYFNYEAQQDKSGLPNDRFSAERPEGSISTLTIQRTEQRDSAMYRCASSLRPIPNEQFFGPGTRLTVL.

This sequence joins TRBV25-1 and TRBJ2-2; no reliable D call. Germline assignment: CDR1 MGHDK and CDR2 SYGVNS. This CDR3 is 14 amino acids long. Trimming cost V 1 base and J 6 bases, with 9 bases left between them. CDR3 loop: CASSESIVSGELFF. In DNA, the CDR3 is TGTGCCAGCAGTGAATCAATTGTGTCCGGGGAGCTGTTTTTT.

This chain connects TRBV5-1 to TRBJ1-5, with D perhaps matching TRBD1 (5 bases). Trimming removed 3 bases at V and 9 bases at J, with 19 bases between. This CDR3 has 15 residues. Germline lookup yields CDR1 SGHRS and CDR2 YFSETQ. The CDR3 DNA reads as TGCGCCAGCAGCTCAAGACAGAAACCCTCCGCGCCCCAGCATTTT. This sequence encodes CASSSRQKPSAPQHF.